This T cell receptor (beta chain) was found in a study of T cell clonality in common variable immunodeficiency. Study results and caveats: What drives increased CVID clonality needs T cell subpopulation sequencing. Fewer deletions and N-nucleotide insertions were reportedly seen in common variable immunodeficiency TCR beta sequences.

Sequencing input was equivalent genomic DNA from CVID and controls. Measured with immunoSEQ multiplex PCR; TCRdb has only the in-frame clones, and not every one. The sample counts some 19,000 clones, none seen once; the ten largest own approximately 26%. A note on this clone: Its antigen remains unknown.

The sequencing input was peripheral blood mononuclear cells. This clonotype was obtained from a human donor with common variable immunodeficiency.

The CDR3 region is CSVAEGGGNQPQHF. The CDR3 bases that were read are TGCAGCGTGGCAGAAGGGGGTGGCAATCAGCCC. V and J are TRBV29-1 and TRBJ1-5, with D perhaps matching TRBD1 (6 bases). Read data end 3 residues before the CDR3 end; the end is taken from the germline J gene. V was shortened by 6 bases and J by 2 bases, with 14 bases between the two germline ends. Per germline, CDR1 SQVTM and CDR2 ANQGSEA. The CDR3 runs 14 residues.